These T cell receptor beta chains were read from a single sample in a study of blood T cell repertoires in COVID-19. The protocol was immunoSEQ multiplex PCR, while the TCRdb copy is restricted to in-frame clones and leaves out a portion. The data contain approximately 210,000 clones, 65% to 90% of them singletons. Specimen: PBMCs or T cells enriched from blood (not recorded which). The receptors were sampled from a woman between 45 and 65 years old with acute COVID-19. CDR3s include the opening cysteine and the closing phenylalanine or tryptophan. Fields, in order: J gene, D gene, clone size, V gene, CDR3 protein, CDR3 DNA. A D gene is named only where the DNA matches it firmly. The size of a clone is reported for some rows only, either as once, few or many, or as a class for expanded clones.

j_call: TRBJ2-2
d_call: .
clone_size: once
v_call: TRBV12-3/TRBV12-4
cdr3_aa: CASSPQYTGELFF
cdr3_nt: TGTGCCAGCAGTCCCCAATACACCGGGGAGCTGTTTTTT

j_call: TRBJ2-2
d_call: .
clone_size: once
v_call: TRBV5-1
cdr3_aa: CASSLGGTNTGELFF
cdr3_nt: TGCGCCAGCAGCTTGGGCGGGACGAACACCGGGGAGCTGTTTTTT

j_call: TRBJ2-3
d_call: TRBD2
clone_size: .
v_call: TRBV5-1
cdr3_aa: CASCPGGTTTDTQYF
cdr3_nt: TGCGCCAGCTGCCCCGGGGGGACCACCACAGATACGCAGTATTTT

j_call: TRBJ1-2
d_call: .
clone_size: .
v_call: TRBV3-1/TRBV3-2
cdr3_aa: CASSQEGGWNYGYTF
cdr3_nt: TGTGCCAGCAGCCAAGAGGGAGGCTGGAACTATGGCTACACCTTC

j_call: TRBJ1-1
d_call: .
clone_size: .
v_call: TRBV29-1
cdr3_aa: CSVDQNTEAFF
cdr3_nt: TGCAGCGTTGACCAGAACACTGAAGCTTTCTTT

j_call: TRBJ1-3
d_call: .
clone_size: .
v_call: TRBV4-1
cdr3_aa: CASSIQGFGNTIYF
cdr3_nt: TGCGCCAGCAGTATACAGGGCTTTGGAAACACCATATATTTT

j_call: TRBJ1-1
d_call: TRBD1
clone_size: .
v_call: TRBV30
cdr3_aa: CAWSVGTGVNTEAFF
cdr3_nt: TGTGCCTGGAGTGTTGGGACAGGGGTTAACACTGAAGCTTTCTTT

j_call: TRBJ2-1
d_call: .
clone_size: .
v_call: TRBV3-1/TRBV3-2
cdr3_aa: CASTSVQGGEQFF
cdr3_nt: TGTGCCAGCACCTCGGTCCAGGGCGGTGAGCAGTTCTTC

j_call: TRBJ2-3
d_call: .
clone_size: once
v_call: TRBV28
cdr3_aa: CASRHRGEDTQYF
cdr3_nt: TGTGCCAGCAGGCACCGGGGAGAGGATACGCAGTATTTT

j_call: TRBJ1-1
d_call: .
clone_size: .
v_call: TRBV7-2
cdr3_aa: CASSLAGTTNTEAFF
cdr3_nt: TGTGCCAGCAGCTTAGCCGGGACAACGAACACTGAAGCTTTCTTT

j_call: TRBJ2-3
d_call: .
clone_size: once
v_call: TRBV4-3
cdr3_aa: CASSQDNRVNPDTQYF
cdr3_nt: TGCGCCAGCAGCCAAGATAATAGAGTAAACCCAGATACGCAGTATTTT

j_call: TRBJ2-5
d_call: TRBD2
clone_size: .
v_call: TRBV10-1
cdr3_aa: CASVPIPTSGNSETQYF
cdr3_nt: TGCGCCAGCGTGCCTATCCCGACTAGCGGGAACTCCGAGACCCAGTACTTC

j_call: TRBJ2-2
d_call: TRBD1
clone_size: .
v_call: TRBV29-1
cdr3_aa: CSVDRGDTGELFF
cdr3_nt: TGCAGCGTGGACAGGGGGGACACCGGGGAGCTGTTTTTT

j_call: TRBJ2-3
d_call: TRBD2
clone_size: .
v_call: TRBV10-3
cdr3_aa: CAISPSGGSPSTQYF
cdr3_nt: TGTGCCATCAGTCCTAGCGGGGGGTCGCCGAGTACGCAGTATTTT

j_call: TRBJ2-1
d_call: TRBD2
clone_size: .
v_call: TRBV3-1/TRBV3-2
cdr3_aa: CASSQGEGFYNEQFF
cdr3_nt: TGTGCCAGCAGCCAAGGGGAGGGATTCTACAATGAGCAGTTCTTC

j_call: TRBJ2-2
d_call: TRBD1
clone_size: .
v_call: TRBV7-2
cdr3_aa: CASSGPGQGYSGELFF
cdr3_nt: TGTGCCAGCAGCGGACCGGGACAGGGGTATAGCGGGGAGCTGTTTTTT

j_call: TRBJ2-5
d_call: .
clone_size: .
v_call: TRBV11-3
cdr3_aa: CASSLVRGQQETQYF
cdr3_nt: TGTGCCAGCAGCTTAGTTCGGGGACAACAAGAGACCCAGTACTTC

j_call: TRBJ2-7
d_call: .
clone_size: .
v_call: TRBV5-4
cdr3_aa: CASSSDSYSYEQYF
cdr3_nt: TGTGCCAGCAGCTCCGACAGTTACTCCTACGAGCAGTACTTC

j_call: TRBJ1-5
d_call: TRBD1
clone_size: .
v_call: TRBV15
cdr3_aa: CATSRFRGTASSNQPQHF
cdr3_nt: TGTGCCACCAGCAGATTTAGAGGGACAGCCTCTAGCAATCAGCCCCAGCATTTT

j_call: TRBJ2-3
d_call: .
clone_size: .
v_call: TRBV10-3
cdr3_aa: CATAGGLSTDTQYF
cdr3_nt: TGTGCCACCGCAGGGGGACTCAGCACAGATACGCAGTATTTT

j_call: TRBJ2-7
d_call: .
clone_size: .
v_call: TRBV15
cdr3_aa: CATSRITGVREQYF
cdr3_nt: TGTGCCACCAGCAGAATTACGGGAGTTCGGGAGCAGTACTTC

j_call: TRBJ2-7
d_call: .
clone_size: .
v_call: TRBV28
cdr3_aa: CASSLGGETYEQYF
cdr3_nt: TGTGCCAGCAGTCTAGGGGGGGAAACCTACGAGCAGTACTTC

j_call: TRBJ2-3
d_call: .
clone_size: .
v_call: TRBV5-1
cdr3_aa: CASSGLQGTDTQYF
cdr3_nt: TGCGCCAGCAGCGGACTACAGGGGACAGATACGCAGTATTTT